The clone carrying this T cell receptor (beta chain) was recorded at least ten times. The antigen remains undetermined. Study processing details: Individual samples carried between about 23,224 and 690,600 TCRs, with roughly 95,000 as the median. From the RACE reads, TCRdb called clonotypes with MiXCR, one entry per CDR3 protein. These V and J calls are TCRdb output, not the study's own analysis. The data hold around 300,000 distinct CDR3 sequences, with almost 8% observed a single time. Time point defined: pre-sensitization, week 0. Treatment described: therapeutic diphenylcyclopropenone sensitization with weekly scalp DPC. The sample comes from a study of human T cells and chemical hapten exposure. Across the whole study: After 6 days, upper back 0.01% DPC patch tests were scored. TCR yields per sample varied, mainly owing to small pooled library volume differences. Study-wide results and caveats: The study found that DPC sensitization did not change TCRs above 1 in 1000 frequency.

Germline values: CDR1 SNHLY, CDR2 FYNNEI. CDR3 length equals 14 residues. V gave up 6 bases and J gave up 6 bases, with 17 bases separating them. The material was whole blood, obtained in connection with sensitization to the hapten diphenylcyclopropenone (DPC). The receptor was derived from a man aged 18-30 years with alopecia areata. Some clones in this sample may be carry-over from other donors' samples. This chain connects TRBV2 to TRBJ1-2, with D tentatively TRBD1 (5 bases). As DNA, the CDR3 is TGTGCCAGCAGCCTCAGTGGGACGGTTCATGGCTACACCTTC. Translation: CASSLSGTVHGYTF.